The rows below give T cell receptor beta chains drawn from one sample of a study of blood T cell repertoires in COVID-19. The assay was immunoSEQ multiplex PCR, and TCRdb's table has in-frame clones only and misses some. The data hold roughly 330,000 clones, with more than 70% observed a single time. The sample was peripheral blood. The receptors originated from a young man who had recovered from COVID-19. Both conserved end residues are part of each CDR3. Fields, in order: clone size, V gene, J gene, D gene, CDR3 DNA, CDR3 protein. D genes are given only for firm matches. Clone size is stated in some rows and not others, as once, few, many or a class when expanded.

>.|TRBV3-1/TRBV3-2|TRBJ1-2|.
TGTGCCAGCAGCCAAGACAGTAACTATGGCTACACCTTC
CASSQDSNYGYTF
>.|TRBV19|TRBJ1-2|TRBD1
TGTGCCAGTAGTCCCGGACAGGGGGCTCGTGGCTACACCTTC
CASSPGQGARGYTF
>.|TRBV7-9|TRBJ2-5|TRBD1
TGTGCCAGCAGCGGACAGGGGTATGAGGAGACCCAGTACTTC
CASSGQGYEETQYF
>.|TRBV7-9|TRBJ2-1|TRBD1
TGTGCCAGCAGCTCGACAGGGAGCGCCTACAATGAGCAGTTCTTC
CASSSTGSAYNEQFF
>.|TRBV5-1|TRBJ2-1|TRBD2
TGCGCCAGCAGCCTCGCTAGCGGGAGGTTCAATGAGCAGTTCTTC
CASSLASGRFNEQFF
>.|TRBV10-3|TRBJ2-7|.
TGTGCCATCACGGCAGGGTTCTCCTACGAGCAGTACTTC
CAITAGFSYEQYF
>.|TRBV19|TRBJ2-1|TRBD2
TGTGCCAGTAGTATAAGGGGACTAGCGGGAGTGAGCTCCTACAATGAGCAGTTCTTC
CASSIRGLAGVSSYNEQFF
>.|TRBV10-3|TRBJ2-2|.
TGTGCCATCAGTGTGGGCCAAGAGGGCACCGGGGAGCTGTTTTTT
CAISVGQEGTGELFF
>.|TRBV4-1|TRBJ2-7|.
TGCGCCAGCAGCCAAGGAATCAGTGCCATCTCCTACGAGCAGTACTTC
CASSQGISAISYEQYF
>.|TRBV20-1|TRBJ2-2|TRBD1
TGCAGTGCTAGTTTAGAAACAGGGGAGAACACCGGGGAGCTGTTTTTT
CSASLETGENTGELFF
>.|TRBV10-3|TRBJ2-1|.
TGTGCCATCAGTGAGCGGGGAAAGGGACTCTCCTACAATGAGCAGTTCTTC
CAISERGKGLSYNEQFF
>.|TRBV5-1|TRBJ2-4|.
TGCGCCAGCAGCTGGGAGACCCCGGCGAACATTCAGTACTTC
CASSWETPANIQYF
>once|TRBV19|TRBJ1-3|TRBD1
TGTGCCAGTAGTACTACAGGGGCGGCTAACTCTGGAAACACCATATATTTT
CASSTTGAANSGNTIYF
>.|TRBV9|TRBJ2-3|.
TGTGCCAGCAGCGTAGTTAGCCGAGGCACAGATACGCAGTATTTT
CASSVVSRGTDTQYF
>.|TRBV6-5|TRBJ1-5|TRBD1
TGTGCCAGCAGAAGGTGGGGACAGGGAAATCAGCCCCAGCATTTT
CASRRWGQGNQPQHF
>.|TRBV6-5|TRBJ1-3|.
TGTGCCAGCAGAGTCACTCCCGACTCTGGAAACACCATATATTTT
CASRVTPDSGNTIYF